This T cell receptor (beta chain) appears in the sequencing data of a study of blood T cell repertoires in COVID-19. Study information: The cDNA or gDNA used as material had been derived from T cells, B-cell-depleted T cells, or PBMCs.

In the authors' methods: Estimated nucleated cell counts came from reference gene primer amplification. Sequencing used immunoSEQ multiplex PCR; TCRdb keeps in-frame clones, though not all of them. Clone size and the V and J calls come from that table; the DNA yielded D and trimming. The sample has under 200,000 clones, around 85% seen once. The TCR sequence derives from a woman aged 80 or over with acute or convalescent COVID-19. What was sequenced was peripheral blood.

CDR3 DNA sequence: TGTGCCAGCAGTTACTCGAACGGGGGAGGACAGCCCCAGCATTTT. It yields the protein CASSYSNGGGQPQHF. The V gene is TRBV6-5, the J gene TRBJ1-5; a possible D gene is TRBD1 (5 bases). Germline CDR1 and CDR2: MNHEY and SVGAGI. The ends were cut back, 0 bases at V and 7 bases at J, with 13 bases in the middle. The CDR3 runs 15 residues.